The 17 T cell receptor beta chains below all came from one sample that was sequenced in a study of spatial heterogeneity in lung cancer. Time point here: sample taken at primary tumor resection. Whole RNA from tumor, nontumor lung or frozen PBMC was sequenced unsorted. TCRdb re-derived calls from the 5' RACE reads in MiXCR, one entry per CDR3 protein. The sample holds tens of thousands of distinct CDR3 sequences, 4% to 6% seen once. This sample comprised PBMCs, obtained at surgery. The receptors come from a female donor with early-stage non-small cell lung cancer.

At least ten counts were recorded for this clonotype. V usage is TRBV28 and J usage is TRBJ2-5; tentatively, D is TRBD1 (6 bases). The CDR3 contains 14 residues. Trimming cost V 8 bases and J 6 bases, with 19 bases left between them. From germline, CDR1 is MDHEN and CDR2 SYDVKM. CDR3 nucleotide sequence: TGTGCCAGCTCCCCTTGGGGGCCAAGGAAGACCCAGTACTTC. Translated, it gives CASSPWGPRKTQYF.

At least ten counts were recorded for this clonotype. The V and J genes are TRBV5-1 and TRBJ2-7; the D gene is possibly TRBD2 (6 bases). The CDR3 has 14 residues. Germline loops: CDR1 SGHRS, CDR2 YFSETQ. V was clipped by 0 bases and J by 5 bases, with 12 bases between them. The CDR3 region has the DNA TGCGCCAGCAGCTTGGCTCAGTCGGGGGACGAGCAGTACTTC. Protein sequence: CASSLAQSGDEQYF. Drawing the rest from reference TRBV5-1 and TRBJ2-7, the complete variable domain is KAGVTQTPRYLIKTRGQQVTLSCSPISGHRSVSWYQQTPGQGLQFLFEYFSETQRNKGNFPGRFSGRQFSNSRSEMNVSTLELGDSALYLCASSLAQSGDEQYFGPGTRLTVT.

Ten or more counts support this clonotype. V gene TRBV5-1 combines with J gene TRBJ1-2; D ambiguous. V shed 0 bases and J shed 0 bases, with 12 bases lying between them. Germline loops: CDR1 SGHRS, CDR2 YFSETQ. This CDR3 has 16 residues. CDR3 nucleotides: TGCGCCAGCAGCTTGGGTCGAAGCTCCACTAACTATGGCTACACCTTC. Translated: CASSLGRSSTNYGYTF.

This clonotype came up many times. The rearrangement joins TRBV5-1 to TRBJ2-7, with TRBD1 as a possible D gene (6 bases). Trimming pared 4 bases from V and 2 bases from J, leaving 7 bases between. Germline CDR1 and CDR2: SGHRS and YFSETQ. This CDR3 is built from 12 residues. CDR3 sequence reads: CASSPGAYEQYF. The CDR3 DNA follows: TGCGCCAGCAGCCCAGGGGCCTACGAGCAGTACTTC.

This clonotype was seen at least ten times. The chain has TRBV29-1 and TRBJ2-5; D uncertain. Deletions cut 8 bases from V and 5 bases from J, with 9 bases between. Germline-derived CDR1 and CDR2 are SQVTM and ANQGSEA. CDR3 length: 10 residues. CDR3 bases: TGCAGCACCGAGAGGGAGACCCAGTACTTC. Its translation is CSTERETQYF.

The chain employs TRBV7-2 and TRBJ2-2; D remains unclear. There are 13 residues in the CDR3. Germline CDR1 and CDR2: SGHTA and FQGNSA. V lost 3 bases and J lost 4, with 6 bases in between. CDR3 sequence (DNA): TGTGCCAGCAGCTTCGTAGCCACCGGGGAGCTGTTTTTT. Translation gives CASSFVATGELFF.

Ten or more counts support this clonotype. This chain uses TRBV6-2 or TRBV6-3 with TRBJ2-7, with 7 bases matching TRBD1. The germline gives CDR1 MNHEY, CDR2 SVGEGT. J gave up 3 bases and V 8 bases, and 7 bases lay outside the gene matches. This CDR3 spans 13 amino acids. CDR3 coding DNA: TGTGCCAGCTCCAGCAGGGGGTTCTACGAGCAGTACTTC. Translating it yields CASSSRGFYEQYF.

This clonotype was observed a handful of times. This chain links TRBV5-5 with TRBJ1-1; D not certain. This CDR3 spans 12 amino acids. The V and J ends lost 6 bases and 3 bases respectively, with 9 bases between them. Germline V gene data show CDR1 as SGHKS and CDR2 as YYEKEE (reference sequence). The CDR3 reads CASIRADTEAFF. CDR3 DNA sequence: TGTGCCAGCATCCGAGCGGACACTGAAGCTTTCTTT.

This clonotype was seen at least ten times. V and J are TRBV18 and TRBJ1-4; D unresolved. The CDR3 loop spans 14 amino acids. V was pared by 5 bases and J by 2 bases, with 9 bases between. Per the germline V gene, CDR1 is KGHSH and CDR2 is LQKENI. DNA of the CDR3: TGTGCCAGCTCAAAGGTTGGCACTAATGAAAAACTGTTTTTT. Translating it yields CASSKVGTNEKLFF.

This clonotype showed up many times. The rearrangement links TRBV5-1 to TRBJ1-1; weak D call: TRBD1 (5 bases). This CDR3 is 14 amino acids long. The V end was cut by 4 bases, the J end by 4 bases, with 14 bases between. Germline V gene lookup returns CDR1 SGHRS and CDR2 YFSETQ. The CDR3 DNA is TGCGCCAGCAGCCCGGACCCCGGGGGCACTGAAGCTTTCTTT. This gives the protein CASSPDPGGTEAFF.

By share, this clonotype ranks as hyperexpanded. The rearrangement links TRBV4-3 to TRBJ2-3, with 10 nucleotides matching TRBD2. V lost 0 bases to trimming and J lost 4 bases; unmatched junction nucleotides: 4. This CDR3 is 16 amino acids long. Germline CDR1 is LGHNA and CDR2 is YSLEER. The CDR3 DNA follows: TGCGCCAGCAGCCAAGACCCTAGCGGGAGACCAGATACGCAGTATTTT. Its translation: CASSQDPSGRPDTQYF.

This clonotype was seen ten or more times. The chain links TRBV10-1 to TRBJ2-7; the D is unclear. The CDR3 length is 11 residues. V was cut by 5 bases and J by 0 bases, with 2 bases left in between. Germline V gene data show CDR1 as WNHNN and CDR2 as SYGVQD (reference sequence). The CDR3 protein is CASSNSYEQYF. CDR3 coding DNA: TGCGCCAGCAGTAACTCCTACGAGCAGTACTTC.

This clonotype came up a few times. The V and J genes are TRBV14 and TRBJ2-5; 8 nucleotides match TRBD2. CDR3 size: 15 residues. The V gene end was trimmed by 4 bases and the J gene end by 5 bases; junction bases not matched to a gene: 9. Germline V gives CDR1 SGHDN, CDR2 FVKESK. Here the CDR3 reads CASSPLGLAGETQYF. For the CDR3, the DNA is TGTGCCAGCAGCCCACTTGGACTAGCTGGGGAGACCCAGTACTTC. The full variable domain, with the rest looked up from reference TRBV14 and TRBJ2-5, is EAGVTQFPSHSVIEKGQTVTLRCDPISGHDNLYWYRRVMGKEIKFLLHFVKESKQDESGMPNNRFLAERTGGTYSTLKVQPAELEDSGVYFCASSPLGLAGETQYFGPGTRLLVL.

This chain joins TRBV11-2 and TRBJ2-5; 7 bases align to TRBD2. This CDR3 has 15 residues. Trimming removed 5 bases from V and 8 bases from J; junction bases left unmatched: 14. The V gene's germline CDR1 is SGHAT and CDR2 FQNNGV. CDR3 coding DNA: TGTGCCAGCAGCCCTACCCCGACTAGCCAAAACACCCAGTACTTC. Amino acid sequence: CASSPTPTSQNTQYF.

In this sample, this clonotype turned up many times. The V call is TRBV28, the J call TRBJ1-2; maybe TRBD1 (5 bases). Germline CDR1 is MDHEN and CDR2 is SYDVKM. V was shortened by 2 bases and J by 7 bases, with 14 bases between the two germline ends. The CDR3 totals 14 residues. In DNA, the CDR3 is TGTGCCAGCAGTTTAGTAGCGGGGCAGGGTGGCTACACCTTC. The encoded protein is CASSLVAGQGGYTF.

There are many counts of this clonotype. The J gene is TRBJ2-7, the V gene TRBV20-1; D remains ambiguous. Germline V gives CDR1 DFQATT, CDR2 SNEGSKA (reference sequence). The ends were cut back, 1 base at V and 6 bases at J, with 7 bases in the middle. The CDR3 length is 11 residues. CDR3 in DNA: TGCAGTGCTAGAGCTAGAGGCGAGCAGTACTTC. Translation gives CSARARGEQYF.

In this sample, this clonotype turned up many times. This chain joins TRBV10-3 and TRBJ1-1; D remains ambiguous. Per the germline V gene, CDR1 is ENHRY and CDR2 is SYGVKD. V was shortened by 11 bases and J by 0 bases, with 13 bases between the two germline ends. The CDR3 is 13 amino acids. In DNA, the CDR3 is TGTGCCGCCCGGAAGGTCATGAACACTGAAGCTTTCTTT. Translation gives CAARKVMNTEAFF.